Listed below are T cell receptor beta chains from one sample, sequenced in a study of T cells in Graves' hyperthyroidism and ophthalmopathy. TCRdb reprocessed the multiplex PCR reads via MiXCR and lists one record per CDR3 protein. This repertoire shows roughly 500,000 distinct CDR3 sequences, roughly 50% found once; its top ten account for roughly 19%. The sequencing input was peripheral blood or thyroid tissue (not recorded which). These receptors all come from an adult woman with Graves' disease, either hyperthyroidism or ophthalmopathy (not recorded which). CDR3s include the opening cysteine and the closing phenylalanine or tryptophan. D genes are given only for firm matches. For some rows the clone size is stated as once, few or many, or as a class when expanded; others skip it.

.	.	TRBJ2-5	TRBV29-1	TGCAGCGTTGTACGACTAGTACTCCCAGAGACCCAGTACTTC	CSVVRLVLPETQYF
TRBD1	.	TRBJ1-2	TRBV7-9	TGTGCCAGCAGCTCCCCGGAGGGGGCCTCGGATGGCTACACCTTC	CASSSPEGASDGYTF
.	many	TRBJ1-6	TRBV12-3/TRBV12-4	TGTGCCAGCAGTTTAGGGGGCGCGAATAATTCACCCCTCCACTTT	CASSLGGANNSPLHF
.	.	TRBJ2-1	TRBV7-9	TGTGCCAGCAGCCTGGCAGGACACAGCAATGAGCAGTTCTTC	CASSLAGHSNEQFF
.	few	TRBJ2-5	TRBV29-1	TGCAGCGTTGAGGCTAACTCCCAAGAGACCCAGTACTTC	CSVEANSQETQYF
.	few	TRBJ1-1	TRBV7-9	TGTGCCAGCAGCTTAGCGCAGGGGCTGGACACTGAAGCTTTCTTT	CASSLAQGLDTEAFF
.	many	TRBJ2-2	TRBV6-6	TGTGCCAGCAGTTACAGGGATTACACCGGGGAGCTGTTTTTT	CASSYRDYTGELFF
.	many	TRBJ2-6	TRBV6-5	TGTGCCACCTATGGGACAAAGGATTCTGGGGCCAACGTCCTGACTTTC	CATYGTKDSGANVLTF
.	.	TRBJ2-7	TRBV20-1	TGCAGTGCTAGAGGACGGATTAACTACGAGCAGTACTTC	CSARGRINYEQYF
.	.	TRBJ2-7	TRBV7-9	TGTGCCAGCAGCAACAGGCTGGTTAGCGCTCTATCGGAGCAGTACTTC	CASSNRLVSALSEQYF
.	few	TRBJ2-2	TRBV6-5	TGTGCCAGCAGTTACTCGATAGCCGGGGAGCTGTTTTTT	CASSYSIAGELFF
.	once	TRBJ1-1	TRBV7-2	TGTGCCAGCAGCTTCTTCGGGACCGTGGTGAACACTGAAGCTCTCTTT	CASSFFGTVVNTEALF
.	few	TRBJ1-4	TRBV7-2	TGTGCCAGCAGCAAACAGGGTTGG	CASSKQGW
.	.	TRBJ1-6	TRBV20-1	.	CSASFGPNYGYTFGSRTANSPLHF
.	once	TRBJ2-5	TRBV20-1	TGCAGTGCCGTACACGGGGAAGAGACCCAGTACTTC	CSAVHGEETQYF
.	.	TRBJ1-1	TRBV27	TGTGCCAGCAGTTTTGTAGGGGAGGAAGCTTTCTTT	CASSFVGEEAFF
.	.	TRBJ1-4	TRBV15	TGTGCCACCAGCAGAGTCAGGGCTTCTAATGAAAAACTGTTTTTT	CATSRVRASNEKLFF
TRBD1	.	TRBJ2-6	TRBV7-6	TGTGCCAGCAGCCCAATCCAGACAGGGGGCAGCTCTGGGGCCAACGTCCTGACTTTC	CASSPIQTGGSSGANVLTF
.	many	TRBJ1-2	TRBV7-9	TGTGCCAGCAGCTTAAGGGGCGGGGAATATGGCTACACCTTC	CASSLRGGEYGYTF
.	few	TRBJ1-6	TRBV7-9	TGTGCCAGCAGCTTAAGGGATGGGGCACCCCTCCACTTT	CASSLRDGAPLHF
.	many	TRBJ1-6	TRBV28	TGTGCCAGCAGTTTGCCAGTATATAATTCACCCCTCCACTTT	CASSLPVYNSPLHF
.	few	TRBJ1-6	TRBV7-8	TGTGCCAGCAGGACAGCGGGCAGTTCACCCCTCCACTTT	CASRTAGSSPLHF
.	.	TRBJ2-7	TRBV7-9	TGTGCCAGCAGCCCCTCGGGGGACGAGCAGTACTTC	CASSPSGDEQYF
.	.	TRBJ1-2	TRBV6-1	TGTGCCAGCAGGGGGGTGCGGGGGATCCATGGCTACACCTTC	CASRGVRGIHGYTF